The T cell receptor (beta chain) under discussion was sequenced for a study of T-cell reconstitution after alpha-beta-depleted transplantation in children. Researchers prepared the TCRbeta library using unique molecular identifiers, the study reports. TCRdb reprocessed the PCR reads with MiXCR, giving one entry per CDR3 protein. The sample comprises about 500,000 distinct CDR3 sequences, approximately 29% of which are singletons, and approximately 2.3% rests with the top ten. CDR1 is MGHDK, CDR2 SYGVNS, per germline. The CDR3 consists of 11 residues. V gave up 4 bases and J gave up 9 bases, with 7 bases separating them.

This clonotype was obtained from a human donor who donated a stem cell graft to a child with aplastic anemia. This sample comprised PBMCs from the stem cell graft donor, obtained from the stem cell graft. The chain combines TRBV25-1 with TRBJ2-1, with no clear D. This CDR3 reads CASSGASEQFF. CDR3 nucleotides: TGTGCCAGCAGTGGTGCGAGTGAGCAGTTCTTC. Together with reference TRBV25-1 and TRBJ2-1, the CDR3 gives the full variable domain: EADIYQTPRYLVIGTGKKITLECSQTMGHDKMYWYQQDPGMELHLIHYSYGVNSTEKGDLSSESTVSRIRTEHFPLTLESARPSHTSQYLCASSGASEQFFGPGTRLTVL.